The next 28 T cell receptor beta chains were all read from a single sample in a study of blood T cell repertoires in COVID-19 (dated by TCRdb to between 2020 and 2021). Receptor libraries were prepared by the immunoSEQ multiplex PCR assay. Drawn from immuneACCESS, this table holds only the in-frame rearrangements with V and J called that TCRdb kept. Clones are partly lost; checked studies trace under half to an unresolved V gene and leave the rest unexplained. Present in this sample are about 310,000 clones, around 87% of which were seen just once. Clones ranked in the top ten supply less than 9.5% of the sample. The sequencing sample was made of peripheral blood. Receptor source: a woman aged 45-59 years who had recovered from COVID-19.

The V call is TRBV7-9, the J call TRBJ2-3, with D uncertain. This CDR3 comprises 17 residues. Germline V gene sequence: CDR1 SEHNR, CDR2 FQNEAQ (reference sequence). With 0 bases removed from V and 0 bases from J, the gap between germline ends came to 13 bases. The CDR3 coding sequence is TGTGCCAGCAGCTTAGCGGGCAGGATTCCTAGCACAGATACGCAGTATTTT. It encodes CASSLAGRIPSTDTQYF.

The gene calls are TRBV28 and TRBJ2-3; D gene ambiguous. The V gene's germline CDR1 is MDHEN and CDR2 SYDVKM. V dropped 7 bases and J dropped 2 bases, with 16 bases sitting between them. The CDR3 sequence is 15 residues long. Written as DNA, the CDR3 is TGTGCCAGCAACTCCTATGTCCCATCCACAGATACGCAGTATTTT. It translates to CASNSYVPSTDTQYF.

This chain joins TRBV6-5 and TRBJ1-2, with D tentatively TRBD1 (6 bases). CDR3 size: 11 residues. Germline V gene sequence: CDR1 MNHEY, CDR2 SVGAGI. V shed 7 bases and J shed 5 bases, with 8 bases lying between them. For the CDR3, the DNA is TGTGCCAGCAATACAGGGTATGGCTACACCTTC. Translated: CASNTGYGYTF.

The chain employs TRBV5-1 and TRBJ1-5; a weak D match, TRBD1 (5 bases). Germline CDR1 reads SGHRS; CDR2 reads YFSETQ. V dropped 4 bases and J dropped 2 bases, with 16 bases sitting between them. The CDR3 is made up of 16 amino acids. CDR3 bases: TGCGCCAGCAGCCGAAGGTCCAGGGAGGGCAATCAGCCCCAGCATTTT. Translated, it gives CASSRRSREGNQPQHF.

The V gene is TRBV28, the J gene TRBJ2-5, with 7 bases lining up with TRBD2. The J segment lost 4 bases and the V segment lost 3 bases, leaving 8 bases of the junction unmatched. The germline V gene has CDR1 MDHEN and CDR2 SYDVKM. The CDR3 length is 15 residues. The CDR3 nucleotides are TGTGCCAGCAGTTTCTGGCAGGGAGGGAGAGAGACCCAGTACTTC. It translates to CASSFWQGGRETQYF.

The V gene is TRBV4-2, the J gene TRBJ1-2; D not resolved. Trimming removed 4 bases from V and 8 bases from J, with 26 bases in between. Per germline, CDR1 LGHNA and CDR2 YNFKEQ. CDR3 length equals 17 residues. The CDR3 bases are TGTGCCAGCAGCCCAGCGTTCCAGCCTCCCCGGGAGGTCGGCTACACCTTC. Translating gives CASSPAFQPPREVGYTF.

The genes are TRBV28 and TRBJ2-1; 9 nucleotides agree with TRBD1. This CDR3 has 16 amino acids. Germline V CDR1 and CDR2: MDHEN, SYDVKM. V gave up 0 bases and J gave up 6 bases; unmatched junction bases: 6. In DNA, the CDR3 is TGTGCCAGCAGTTTATGGGGACAGGGTGGTCCCAATGAGCAGTTCTTC. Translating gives CASSLWGQGGPNEQFF.

CDR3 sequence reads: CASSLSTGGNQPQHF. Here the CDR3 DNA reads TGTGCCAGCAGCCTTTCCACAGGGGGCAATCAGCCCCAGCATTTT. The chain combines TRBV6-6 with TRBJ1-5, with 7 positions matching TRBD1. Trimming removed 6 bases from V and 2 bases from J; junction bases left unmatched: 7. There are 15 residues in the CDR3. Germline V gene lookup returns CDR1 MNHNY and CDR2 SVGAGI (reference sequence).

CDR3 sequence (DNA): TGTGCCAGCAGTTCCGCCGACAGGGCGAATTCACCCCTCCACTTT. Its protein product is CASSSADRANSPLHF. J is TRBJ1-6 and V is TRBV6-5; TRBD1 agrees at 7 bases. V dropped 4 bases and J dropped 7; count of bases not matched to a gene: 7. CDR3 size: 15 residues. The germline V gene encodes CDR1 MNHEY and CDR2 SVGAGI.

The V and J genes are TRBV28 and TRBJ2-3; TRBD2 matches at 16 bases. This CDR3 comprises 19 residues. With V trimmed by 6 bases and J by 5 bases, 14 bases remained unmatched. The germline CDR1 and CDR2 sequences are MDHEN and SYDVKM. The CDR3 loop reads CASSSLGTSGRAVLDTQYF. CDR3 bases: TGTGCCAGCAGCTCACTCGGGACTAGCGGGAGGGCCGTTTTAGATACGCAGTATTTT. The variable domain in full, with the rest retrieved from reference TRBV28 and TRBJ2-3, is DVKVTQSSRYLVKRTGEKVFLECVQDMDHENMFWYRQDPGLGLRLIYFSYDVKMKEKGDIPEGYSVSREKKERFSLILESASTNQTSMYLCASSSLGTSGRAVLDTQYFGPGTRLTVL.

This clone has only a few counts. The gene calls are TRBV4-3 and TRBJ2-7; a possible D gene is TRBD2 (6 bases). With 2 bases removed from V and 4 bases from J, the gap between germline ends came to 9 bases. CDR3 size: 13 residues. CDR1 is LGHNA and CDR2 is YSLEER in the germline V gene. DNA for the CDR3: TGCGCCAGCAGCCAAAAAGCGGGTTACGAGCAGTACTTC. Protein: CASSQKAGYEQYF.

CDR3 sequence reads: CASSPLLGVREKLFF. As DNA, the CDR3 is TGTGCCAGCAGCCCACTTCTCGGGGTACGCGAAAAACTGTTTTTT. The chain recombines TRBV5-5 with TRBJ1-4; D is unresolved. The CDR3 is 15 amino acids. Trimming pared 4 bases from V and 8 bases from J, leaving 18 bases between. Germline CDR1 reads SGHKS; CDR2 reads YYEKEE (reference sequence).

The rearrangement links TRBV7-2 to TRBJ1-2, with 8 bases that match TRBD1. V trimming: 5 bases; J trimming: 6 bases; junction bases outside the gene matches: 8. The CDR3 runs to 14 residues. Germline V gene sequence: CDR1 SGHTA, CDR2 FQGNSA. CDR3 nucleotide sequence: TGTGCCAGCAGCCCTACAGGGGGGTACCATGGCTACACCTTC. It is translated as CASSPTGGYHGYTF.

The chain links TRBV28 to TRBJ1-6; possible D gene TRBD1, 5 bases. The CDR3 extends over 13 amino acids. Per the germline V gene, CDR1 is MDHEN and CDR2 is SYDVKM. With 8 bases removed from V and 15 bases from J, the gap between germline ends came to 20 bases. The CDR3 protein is CASGPHMTVRLHF. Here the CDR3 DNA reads TGTGCCAGCGGACCACATATGACAGTGCGCCTCCACTTT.

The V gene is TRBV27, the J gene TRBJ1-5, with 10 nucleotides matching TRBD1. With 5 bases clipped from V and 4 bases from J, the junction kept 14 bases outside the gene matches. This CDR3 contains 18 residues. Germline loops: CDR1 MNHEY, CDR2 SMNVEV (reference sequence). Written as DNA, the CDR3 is TGTGCCAGCAGTCCTAAACGGGGGACAGGGGTTATTAATCAGCCCCAGCATTTT. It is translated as CASSPKRGTGVINQPQHF.

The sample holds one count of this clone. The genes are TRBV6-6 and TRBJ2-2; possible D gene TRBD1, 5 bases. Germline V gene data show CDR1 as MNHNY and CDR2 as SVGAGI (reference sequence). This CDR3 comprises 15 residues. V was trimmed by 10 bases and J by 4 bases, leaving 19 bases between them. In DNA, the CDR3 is TGTGCCACCACACGATTAGGGGTCGGCACCGGGGAGCTGTTTTTT. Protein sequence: CATTRLGVGTGELFF.

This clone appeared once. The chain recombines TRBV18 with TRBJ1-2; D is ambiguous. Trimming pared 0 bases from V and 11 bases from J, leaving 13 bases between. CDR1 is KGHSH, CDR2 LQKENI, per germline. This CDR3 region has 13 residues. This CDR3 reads CASSPPERGWYTF. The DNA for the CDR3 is TGTGCCAGCTCACCACCGGAACGCGGCTGGTACACCTTC.

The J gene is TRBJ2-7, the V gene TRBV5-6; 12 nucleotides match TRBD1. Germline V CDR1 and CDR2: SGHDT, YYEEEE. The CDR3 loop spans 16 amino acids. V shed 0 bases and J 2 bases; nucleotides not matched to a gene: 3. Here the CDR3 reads CASSLGDRGRPYEQYF. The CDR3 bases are TGTGCCAGCAGCTTGGGGGACAGGGGGCGCCCCTACGAGCAGTACTTC.

The CDR3 is CASSLWAGSDGYTF. The CDR3 bases are TGTGCCAGCAGCTTGTGGGCAGGGTCGGATGGCTACACCTTC. The chain carries TRBV5-6 and TRBJ1-2, with D maybe TRBD1 (5 bases). The CDR3 runs 14 residues. Germline V gene sequence: CDR1 SGHDT, CDR2 YYEEEE. Trimming removed 1 base from V and 6 bases from J, with 13 bases in between.

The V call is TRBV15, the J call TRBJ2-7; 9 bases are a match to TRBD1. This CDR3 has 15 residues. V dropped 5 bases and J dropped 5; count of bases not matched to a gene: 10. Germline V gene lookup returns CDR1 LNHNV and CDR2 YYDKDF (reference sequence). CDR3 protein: CATSGRQGVVDEQYF. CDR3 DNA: TGTGCCACCAGCGGGCGACAGGGGGTCGTAGACGAGCAGTACTTC.

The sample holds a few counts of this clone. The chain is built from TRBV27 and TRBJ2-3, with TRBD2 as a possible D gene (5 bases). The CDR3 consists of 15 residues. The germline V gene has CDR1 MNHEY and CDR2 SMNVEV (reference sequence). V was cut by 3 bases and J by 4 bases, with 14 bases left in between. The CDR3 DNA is TGTGCCAGCAGTTTTACAGTCAGGCGGGCAGATACGCAGTATTTT. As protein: CASSFTVRRADTQYF.

This CDR3 is CASSPGQPDYEQYF. CDR3 nucleotides: TGTGCCAGCTCACCCGGACAGCCCGACTACGAGCAGTACTTC. The chain couples TRBV18 to TRBJ2-7, with D possibly being TRBD1 (6 bases). The V end lost 3 bases, the J end lost 3 bases, and 12 bases lay between the germline ends. The CDR3 length is 14 residues. Germline CDR1 is KGHSH and CDR2 is LQKENI.

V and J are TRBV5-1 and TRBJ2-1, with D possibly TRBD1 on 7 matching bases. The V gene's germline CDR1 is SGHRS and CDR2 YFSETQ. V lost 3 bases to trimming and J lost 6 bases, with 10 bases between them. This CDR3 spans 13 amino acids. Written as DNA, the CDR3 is TGCGCCAGCAGCTGGGGGGACAGCAATGAGCAGTTCTTC. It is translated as CASSWGDSNEQFF.

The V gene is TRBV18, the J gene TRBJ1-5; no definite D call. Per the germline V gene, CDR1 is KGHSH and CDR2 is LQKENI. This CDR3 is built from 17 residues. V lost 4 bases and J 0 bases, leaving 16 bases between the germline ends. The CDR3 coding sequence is TGTGCCAGCTCACGCCTCGGGAGTGGGGATAGCAATCAGCCCCAGCATTTT. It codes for CASSRLGSGDSNQPQHF. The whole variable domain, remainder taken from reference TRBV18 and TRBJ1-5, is NAGVMQNPRHLVRRRGQEARLRCSPMKGHSHVYWYRQLPEEGLKFMVYLQKENIIDESGMPKERFSAEFPKEGPSILRIQQVVRGDSAAYFCASSRLGSGDSNQPQHFGDGTRLSIL.

CDR3 nucleotide sequence: TGTGCCAGCAGCCATTCCCCAGGGAGCAATCAGCCCCAGCATTTT. Translating gives CASSHSPGSNQPQHF. This chain joins TRBV7-2 and TRBJ1-5, with D perhaps matching TRBD1 (5 bases). CDR3 size: 15 residues. With 5 bases removed from V and 1 base from J, the gap between germline ends came to 12 bases. Looked up from germline, CDR1 is SGHTA and CDR2 is FQGNSA.

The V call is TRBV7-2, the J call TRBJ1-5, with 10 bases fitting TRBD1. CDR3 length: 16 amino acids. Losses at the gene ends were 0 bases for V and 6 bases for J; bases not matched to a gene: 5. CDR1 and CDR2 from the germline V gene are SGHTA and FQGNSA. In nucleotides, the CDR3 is TGTGCCAGCAGCTTAGCTGGGACAGGGGTATCTCAGCCCCAGCATTTT. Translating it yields CASSLAGTGVSQPQHF.

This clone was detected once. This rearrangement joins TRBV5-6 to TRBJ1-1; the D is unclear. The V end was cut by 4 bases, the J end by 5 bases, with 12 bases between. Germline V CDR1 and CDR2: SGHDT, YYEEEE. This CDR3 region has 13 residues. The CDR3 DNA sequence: TGTGCCAGCAGCGCTGGCCCGGGGACTGAAGCTTTCTTT. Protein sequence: CASSAGPGTEAFF.

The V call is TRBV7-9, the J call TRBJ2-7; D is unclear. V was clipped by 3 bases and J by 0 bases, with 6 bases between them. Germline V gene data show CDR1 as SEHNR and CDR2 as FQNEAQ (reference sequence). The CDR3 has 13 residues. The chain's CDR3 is CASSFGSSYEQYF. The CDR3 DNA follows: TGTGCCAGCAGCTTTGGCAGCTCCTACGAGCAGTACTTC.